Below are 17 T cell receptor beta chains sequenced from a single sample in a study of cytomegalovirus exposure and HLA in healthy donors. The PCR was carried out with 60 Vbeta primers and 13 Jbeta primers. Only in-frame clones appear in the TCRdb table, and some are missing; sequencing was by immunoSEQ multiplex PCR. The table lists around 190,000 clones, 65% to 90% of them singletons. Sequencing input: PBMCs. Receptors were obtained from a woman between 45 and 60 years old in good health and CMV-seronegative.

The chain uses TRBV29-1 and TRBJ2-7, with a tentative D call TRBD1 (6 bases). The CDR3 is 13 amino acids. Germline CDR1 is SQVTM and CDR2 is ANQGSEA. CDR3 nucleotide sequence: TGCAGTATCGCGCGGCAGGGGCTCTACGAGCAGTACTTC. Translation: CSIARQGLYEQYF.

The chain recombines TRBV10-2 with TRBJ2-1, with 9 bases identical to TRBD2. Germline V gene data show CDR1 as WSHSY and CDR2 as SAAADI. This CDR3 is 14 amino acids long. V lost 2 bases, J lost 6 bases, and 2 bases stayed unmatched. The CDR3 loop is CASSEVAGVNEQFF. The CDR3 DNA reads as TGCGCCAGCAGTGAGGTAGCGGGAGTCAATGAGCAGTTCTTC.

J is TRBJ2-2 and V is TRBV5-1; 7 positions match TRBD2. CDR1 is SGHRS and CDR2 is YFSETQ in the germline V gene. The junction had 6 bases not matched to a gene; V was cut back by 0 bases and J by 4 bases. The CDR3 extends over 16 amino acids. The CDR3 DNA follows: TGCGCCAGCAGCTTGGCGCTAGCGGAGGGCACCGGGGAGCTGTTTTTT. Its protein is CASSLALAEGTGELFF.

The rearrangement links TRBV6-1 to TRBJ1-5; D unresolved. Deletions cut 9 bases from V and 4 bases from J, with 19 bases between. This CDR3 region has 15 residues. The germline V gene encodes CDR1 MNHNS and CDR2 SASEGT. The CDR3 reads CASIPLANGNQPQHF. In DNA, the CDR3 is TGTGCCAGTATTCCCTTGGCCAACGGGAATCAGCCCCAGCATTTT.

The V call is TRBV28, the J call TRBJ2-5; 8 bases are shared with TRBD2. Germline V gene sequence: CDR1 MDHEN, CDR2 SYDVKM. Losses at the gene ends were 10 bases for V and 0 bases for J; bases not matched to a gene: 10. This CDR3 contains 15 residues. The CDR3 DNA reads TGTGCCACCAAACTCCCGGGACTAGACCAAGAGACCCAGTACTTC. Translation gives CATKLPGLDQETQYF.

V gene TRBV25-1 combines with J gene TRBJ2-1; a weak D match, TRBD1 (6 bases). The length of the CDR3 is 15 residues. The germline V gene has CDR1 MGHDK and CDR2 SYGVNS. Trimming removed 3 bases at V and 6 bases at J, with 15 bases between. The CDR3 here is CASSEGAEGTNEQFF. The CDR3 coding sequence is TGTGCCAGCAGTGAGGGGGCAGAAGGCACCAATGAGCAGTTCTTC.

V usage is TRBV7-9 and J usage is TRBJ1-4; D gene ambiguous. The CDR3 has 16 residues. Looked up from germline, CDR1 is SEHNR and CDR2 is FQNEAQ (reference sequence). Trimming removed 1 base at V and 1 base at J, with 10 bases between. CDR3 DNA sequence: TGTGCCAGCAGCTTAGGCCAGGCTGTAACTAATGAAAAACTGTTTTTT. It yields the protein CASSLGQAVTNEKLFF. Drawing the rest from reference TRBV7-9 and TRBJ1-4, the complete variable domain is DTGVSQNPRHKITKRGQNVTFRCDPISEHNRLYWYRQTLGQGPEFLTYFQNEAQLEKSRLLSDRFSAERPKGSFSTLEIQRTEQGDSAMYLCASSLGQAVTNEKLFFGSGTQLSVL.

The gene calls are TRBV28 and TRBJ2-3; 7 bases fit TRBD2. This CDR3 contains 16 residues. Germline assignment: CDR1 MDHEN and CDR2 SYDVKM. The trim removed 5 bases at V and 5 bases at J, leaving 13 bases unmatched. CDR3 in amino acids: CASSGKAGRGIDTQYF. For the CDR3, the DNA is TGTGCCAGCAGTGGGAAAGCGGGGAGAGGGATAGATACGCAGTATTTT.

The genes are TRBV7-2 and TRBJ2-1; 10 bases line up with TRBD2. This CDR3 region has 15 residues. Germline loops: CDR1 SGHTA, CDR2 FQGNSA. The trim removed 1 base at V and 9 bases at J, leaving 6 bases unmatched. The CDR3 is CASSLVLAGSSEQFF. CDR3 coding DNA: TGTGCCAGCAGCTTAGTACTAGCGGGAAGCAGTGAGCAGTTCTTC.

The CDR3 DNA is TGCAGTGCTAGGACAGGGCTTAAGCAGTACTTC. This gives the protein CSARTGLKQYF. This chain connects TRBV20-1 to TRBJ2-7, with TRBD1 identical over 7 bases. The CDR3 extends over 11 amino acids. After removal of 3 bases from V and 8 bases from J, the junction contained 4 bases not matched to a gene. Germline V lookup: CDR1 DFQATT, CDR2 SNEGSKA (reference sequence).

The chain joins TRBV7-2 to TRBJ2-5, with TRBD2 matching over 11 bases. The CDR3 is 15 amino acids. Germline V gene lookup returns CDR1 SGHTA and CDR2 FQGNSA. Trimming at V came to 3 bases and at J to 4 bases, leaving 4 bases not matched to a gene. The CDR3 sequence is CASSFLAGGRETQYF. As DNA, the CDR3 is TGTGCCAGCAGCTTCTTAGCGGGAGGGAGAGAGACCCAGTACTTC.

This clone was counted ten times or more. The J gene is TRBJ2-6, the V gene TRBV6-4; D remains ambiguous. The CDR3 runs 15 residues. Germline-derived CDR1 and CDR2 are MRHNA and SNTAGT. V was shortened by 0 bases and J by 0 bases, with 3 bases between the two germline ends. CDR3 residues: CASSDSHSGANVLTF. In nucleotides, the CDR3 is TGTGCCAGCAGTGACTCACACTCTGGGGCCAACGTCCTGACTTTC.

J is TRBJ1-2 and V is TRBV28; 8 bases line up with TRBD1. Germline assignment: CDR1 MDHEN and CDR2 SYDVKM. This CDR3 spans 17 amino acids. Trimming removed 4 bases from V and 7 bases from J; junction bases left unmatched: 17. CDR3 residues: CASSYHLRQGISSGYTF. The DNA for the CDR3 is TGTGCCAGCAGTTACCATCTGCGACAGGGGATTTCGAGTGGCTACACCTTC.

The V and J genes are TRBV28 and TRBJ2-3; 15 nucleotides align to TRBD2. Germline lookup yields CDR1 MDHEN and CDR2 SYDVKM. The length of the CDR3 is 18 residues. Losses at the gene ends were 1 base for V and 1 base for J; bases not matched to a gene: 3. CDR3 amino acids: CASSLSGLAGGGTDTQYF. CDR3 bases: TGTGCCAGCAGTTTATCGGGACTAGCGGGAGGAGGCACAGATACGCAGTATTTT.

The count of this clone is one. This chain uses TRBV5-1 with TRBJ2-7; 10 bases are shared with TRBD2. This CDR3 spans 15 amino acids. V lost 4 bases and J lost 7; bases outside the gene matches: 11. Germline values: CDR1 SGHRS, CDR2 YFSETQ. The chain's CDR3 is CASSPPQREGREQYF. CDR3 nucleotide sequence: TGCGCCAGCAGCCCCCCCCAGCGGGAGGGGAGGGAGCAGTACTTC.

To note about this clone: Additional DNA sequences in this sample encode the identical CDR3. This chain joins TRBV5-1 and TRBJ2-3, with D perhaps TRBD2 (6 bases). V was clipped by 0 bases and J by 0 bases, with 8 bases between them. The V gene's germline CDR1 is SGHRS and CDR2 YFSETQ. This CDR3 has 15 amino acids. In DNA form, the CDR3 reads TGCGCCAGCAGCTTGGATAGCGGCAGCACAGATACGCAGTATTTT. Protein product: CASSLDSGSTDTQYF.

The chain combines TRBV6-5 with TRBJ2-2; TRBD2 aligns across 7 bases. J lost 6 bases, V lost 0 bases, and 4 bases had no gene match. The CDR3 has 15 residues. CDR1 is MNHEY, CDR2 SVGAGI, per germline. The DNA of the CDR3 is TGTGCCAGCAGTTACTCGAGCGGGATCCCCGGGGAGCTGTTTTTT. It translates to CASSYSSGIPGELFF.